A selection of T cell receptor beta chains follows, all from one sample in a study of OX40 agonist ivuxolimab in advanced cancers. Produced via immunoSEQ multiplex PCR; TCRdb's table is partial and in-frame only. The sample includes about 82,000 clones, about 82% seen only once; the top ten take over 5%. The sample was CD4+ or CD8+ T cells sorted from blood, taken in a trial of the OX40 agonist ivuxolimab. Receptors originate from an adult with an advanced solid tumor such as melanoma, head and neck, liver or kidney cancer. Both conserved end residues are part of each CDR3. A D gene is named only where the DNA matches it firmly. Only part of the rows carry a size: once, few, many, or a class if the clone is expanded.

d_call j_call v_call clone_size cdr3_nt cdr3_aa
TRBD1 TRBJ2-7 TRBV6-6 . TGTGCCAGCAGCCTGGGACAGCTTAGCTCCTACGAGCAGTACTTC CASSLGQLSSYEQYF
TRBD1 TRBJ1-6 TRBV11-3 . TGTGCCAGCAGCGGCCGGACAGGGGCCAGTTCACCCCTCCACTTT CASSGRTGASSPLHF
TRBD2 TRBJ2-1 TRBV19 . TGTGCCAGTAGGACTAGCGGGAGCACGAATGAGCAGTTCTTC CASRTSGSTNEQFF
TRBD1 TRBJ1-1 TRBV7-9 . TGTGCCAGCAGCTTTGAGGGGGCCACTGAAGCTTTCTTT CASSFEGATEAFF
. TRBJ2-5 TRBV18 . TGTGCCAGCACGGGTCCTCAAGAGACCCAGTACTTC CASTGPQETQYF
. TRBJ2-1 TRBV5-1 . TGCGCCAGCAGTTCCTACAATGAGCAGTTCTTC CASSSYNEQFF
TRBD2 TRBJ2-3 TRBV5-4 . TGTGCCAGCAGCCGGCCGGCGGGGGAAGATACGCAGTATTTT CASSRPAGEDTQYF
. TRBJ2-7 TRBV6-5 few TGTGCCAGCAGGCCGGGCCCAGGGGGGGAGCAGTACTTC CASRPGPGGEQYF
. TRBJ1-1 TRBV6-1 . TGTGCCAGCAGTCCTCGCCCCGAATGGAACACTGAAGCTTTCTTT CASSPRPEWNTEAFF
TRBD1 TRBJ2-3 TRBV5-1 . TGCGCCAGCAGCGGAACAGGGGGAAGGTCAGATACGCAGTATTTT CASSGTGGRSDTQYF